This T cell receptor (beta chain) was sequenced during a study of T cell changes during pregnancy in multiple sclerosis. The CDR3 has 12 residues. Germline assignment: CDR1 SQVTM and CDR2 ANQGSEA. Between the trimmed V and J ends, which lost 5 bases and 3 bases, there was a span of 10 bases. Sequenced by immunoSEQ multiplex PCR; TCRdb stores in-frame clones only, minus some. The profile shows under 45,000 clones, 90% of them singletons. The rearrangement joins TRBV29-1 to TRBJ1-2; D call uncertain. This sample comprised CD8+ T cells from peripheral blood mononuclear cells, obtained in the third trimester of pregnancy. The TCR sequence derives from a female donor with multiple sclerosis, enrolled in a pregnancy study. CDR3 DNA: TGCAGCGTTACGGGAAGTGACTATGGCTACACCTTC. Its protein is CSVTGSDYGYTF.